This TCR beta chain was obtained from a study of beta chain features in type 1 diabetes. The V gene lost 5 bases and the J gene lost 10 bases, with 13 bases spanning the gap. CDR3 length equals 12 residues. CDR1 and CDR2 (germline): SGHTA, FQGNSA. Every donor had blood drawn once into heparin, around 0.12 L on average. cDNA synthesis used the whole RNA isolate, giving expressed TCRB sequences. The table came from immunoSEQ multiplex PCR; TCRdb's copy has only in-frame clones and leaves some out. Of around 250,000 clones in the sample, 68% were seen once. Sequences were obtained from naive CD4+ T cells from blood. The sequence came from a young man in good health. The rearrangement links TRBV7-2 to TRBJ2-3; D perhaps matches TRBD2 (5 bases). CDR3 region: CASSPHGSAQYF. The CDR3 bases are TGTGCCAGCAGCCCGCATGGGAGCGCGCAGTATTTT. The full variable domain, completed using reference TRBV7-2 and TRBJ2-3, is GAGVSQSPSNKVTEKGKDVELRCDPISGHTALYWYRQSLGQGLEFLIYFQGNSAPDKSGLPSDRFSAERTGGSVSTLTIQRTQQEDSAVYLCASSPHGSAQYFGPGTRLTVL.